This TCR beta chain was sequenced for a study of blood T cell repertoires in COVID-19. Study background: Donors in the United States, Italy and Spain gave samples during acute or convalescent COVID-19. Sources were T cells, B-cell-depleted T cells, or PBMCs; the material itself was cDNA or gDNA.

CDR1 PRHDT and CDR2 FYEKMQ come from the germline V gene (reference sequence). The CDR3 totals 14 residues. V lost 0 bases and J lost 8, with 13 bases in between. This clone came up once. Authors' data handling: Reference gene primer amplification in the assay estimated nucleated cell counts. The data were produced by immunoSEQ multiplex PCR, yet TCRdb's version contains in-frame clones alone and is incomplete. Clone size and the V and J calls come from that table; the DNA yielded D and trimming. The sample carries around 300,000 clones, 87% recorded once. Sequencing was done on a sample of peripheral blood. The chain is built from TRBV13 and TRBJ1-1; D call uncertain. The receptor's source is a man between 18 and 35 years old with active or convalescent COVID-19. The CDR3 DNA reads TGTGCCAGCAGCTTAGGCCTGCGGCAACAAGAAGCTTTCTTT. Its protein product is CASSLGLRQQEAFF.